Following are 7 T cell receptor beta chains from one sample sequenced in a study of kidney transplant recipient with SARS-CoV-2 infection. TCRdb reanalysed the reads using MiXCR and keeps one entry per CDR3 protein. Of fewer than 250,000 distinct CDR3 sequences listed, around 30% are singletons. The sample was a blood sample, taken at baseline and between days 110 and 120 from a kidney transplant recipient. These receptors all come from a male patient aged 30 to 39 who had COVID-19 and was a kidney transplant recipient. Some T cells may be graft donor cells.

This clonotype has just one count. This may stem from a read error, because a much larger clone lies one nucleotide away. The rearrangement uses TRBV15 and TRBJ2-1; possibly TRBD1 for D (7 bases). The CDR3 loop spans 15 amino acids. Germline loops: CDR1 LNHNV, CDR2 YYDKDF (reference sequence). The CDR3 coding sequence is TGTGCCACCGGCAGGGGGGCCGGCTCCTACAATGAGCAGTTCTTC. Translated: CATGRGAGSYNEQFF.

The sample holds a few counts of this clonotype. The chain couples TRBV11-2 to TRBJ2-1; 11 positions match TRBD2. The CDR3 totals 18 residues. Trimming cost V 4 bases and J 2 bases; bases outside gene matches: 10. Looked up from germline, CDR1 is SGHAT and CDR2 is FQNNGV. Written as DNA, the CDR3 is TGTGCCAGCAGCTCTTCGCTTAGCGGGAGGGAAGCCTACAATGAGCAGTTCTTC. It translates to CASSSSLSGREAYNEQFF.

This clonotype has ten or more counts. V gene TRBV29-1 combines with J gene TRBJ2-7; TRBD2 might be the D (5 bases). The V and J ends lost 4 bases and 5 bases respectively, with 15 bases between them. There are 13 residues in the CDR3. The germline CDR1 and CDR2 sequences are SQVTM and ANQGSEA. In DNA, the CDR3 is TGCAGCGTTGGGCTAGCCTTGGCGAACGAGCAGTACTTC. Translated: CSVGLALANEQYF.

Details on this clonotype: A single base separates this from a much larger clone, so it may be a read error. This chain links TRBV18 with TRBJ2-3; D call uncertain. This CDR3 is 13 amino acids long. CDR1 is KGHSH and CDR2 is LQKENI in the germline V gene. The CDR3 nucleotides read TGTGCCAGCTCCTTGGGCCAATCAGATATGCAGTATTTT. It translates to CASSLGQSDMQYF.

A note on this clonotype: A read error may be the cause here, since a much bigger clone is one base away. Given the absence of the conserved phenylalanine or tryptophan at the CDR3 end, a read error is likely. The gene calls are TRBV23-1 and TRBJ2-5; 8 bases align to TRBD2. TRBV23-1 qualifies as an ORF whose function is uncertain. V was clipped by 6 bases and J by 5 bases; unmatched bases: 14. This CDR3 has 16 amino acids. CDR3 sequence (DNA): TGCGCCAGCAGCCCGAAATGTATAGCGGGATGGGAGACCCAGTACCTC. It translates to CASSPKCIAGWETQYL.

This clonotype occurred many times. The V and J genes are TRBV5-4 and TRBJ1-1; no definite D call. Trimming pared 0 bases from V and 0 bases from J, leaving 3 bases between. This CDR3 has 13 residues. Per the germline V gene, CDR1 is SGHNT and CDR2 is YYREEE (reference sequence). CDR3 region: CASSLDLNTEAFF. DNA of the CDR3: TGTGCCAGCAGCTTGGACTTGAACACTGAAGCTTTCTTT.

This clonotype occurred many times. V is TRBV5-1 and J is TRBJ2-3; D gene unclear. The V gene's germline CDR1 is SGHRS and CDR2 YFSETQ. V lost 0 bases to trimming and J lost 4 bases, with 6 bases between them. The CDR3 is made up of 13 amino acids. CDR3 sequence: CASSLAGSDTQYF. The CDR3 DNA sequence: TGCGCCAGCAGCTTGGCCGGGTCAGATACGCAGTATTTT.